Listed here are 6 T cell receptor beta chains from one sample, sequenced in a study of T cell responses to AZD1222 COVID-19 vaccine. The data were produced by immunoSEQ multiplex PCR, yet TCRdb's version contains in-frame clones alone and is incomplete. In the table there are roughly 120,000 clones, 85% of which are singletons. The sequences come from peripheral blood, collected 28 days after the second AZD1222 dose. The source of these receptors is an adult who received the AZD1222 COVID-19 vaccine.

The chain couples TRBV4-1 to TRBJ1-4; possible D gene TRBD1, 6 bases. The CDR3 consists of 14 residues. V lost 4 bases and J lost 7, with 13 bases in between. The V gene's germline CDR1 is MGHRA and CDR2 YSYEKL. The CDR3 DNA reads TGCGCCAGCAGCCGAGCCGGACAGATTGAAAAACTGTTTTTT. As protein: CASSRAGQIEKLFF.

Comment on this clone: At one of its ends the junction is not consistent with the germline gene, which may arise from a read error. V is TRBV20-1 and J is TRBJ2-3; 12 bases are shared with TRBD2. The CDR3 is 11 amino acids. Germline V gene data show CDR1 as DFQATT and CDR2 as SNEGSKA (reference sequence). In DNA form, the CDR3 reads TGCAGTGCCCGACTAGCGGGGGACAGAAATTTT. Protein sequence: CSARLAGDRNF.

This clone was recorded only once. The chain combines TRBV7-2 with TRBJ1-4; the D gene is possibly TRBD1 (5 bases). The CDR3 sequence is 17 residues long. V gave up 1 base and J gave up 5 bases, with 17 bases separating them. Germline V lookup: CDR1 SGHTA, CDR2 FQGNSA. In DNA, the CDR3 is TGTGCCAGCAGCTTAGTTCCCGCGGGGCCTCGGAATGAAAAACTGTTTTTT. This translates into CASSLVPAGPRNEKLFF.

The V gene is TRBV29-1, the J gene TRBJ1-1, with TRBD1 matching over 7 bases. CDR3 length equals 13 residues. V lost 3 bases and J lost 4; bases outside the gene matches: 5. In germline, CDR1 is SQVTM, CDR2 ANQGSEA. Written as DNA, the CDR3 is TGCAGCGTTGAGATGCAGGGGGGCACTGAAGCTTTCTTT. Translated, it gives CSVEMQGGTEAFF. Using reference TRBV29-1 and TRBJ1-1 for the parts outside the CDR3, the full variable domain is SAVISQKPSRDICQRGTSLTIQCQVDSQVTMMFWYRQQPGQSLTLIATANQGSEATYESGFVIDKFPISRPNLTFSTLTVSNMSPEDSSIYLCSVEMQGGTEAFFGQGTRLTVV.

J is TRBJ1-1 and V is TRBV15; the match to TRBD1 covers 7 bases. Germline V gives CDR1 LNHNV, CDR2 YYDKDF (reference sequence). The CDR3 consists of 17 residues. The junction had 14 bases not matched to a gene; V was cut back by 1 base and J by 6 bases. The CDR3 sequence: CATSRGFRGFNQAEAFF. DNA of the CDR3: TGTGCCACCAGCAGAGGATTCAGGGGGTTTAATCAGGCTGAAGCTTTCTTT.

The chain employs TRBV5-1 and TRBJ2-6; TRBD1 matches at 7 bases. Trimming removed 0 bases from V and 0 bases from J; junction bases left unmatched: 15. The CDR3 runs 21 residues. From germline, CDR1 is SGHRS and CDR2 YFSETQ. The CDR3 region has the DNA TGCGCCAGCAGCTTGGACCCGAGACGACAGGGTAAACGCTCTGGGGCCAACGTCCTGACTTTC. Translated, it gives CASSLDPRRQGKRSGANVLTF.